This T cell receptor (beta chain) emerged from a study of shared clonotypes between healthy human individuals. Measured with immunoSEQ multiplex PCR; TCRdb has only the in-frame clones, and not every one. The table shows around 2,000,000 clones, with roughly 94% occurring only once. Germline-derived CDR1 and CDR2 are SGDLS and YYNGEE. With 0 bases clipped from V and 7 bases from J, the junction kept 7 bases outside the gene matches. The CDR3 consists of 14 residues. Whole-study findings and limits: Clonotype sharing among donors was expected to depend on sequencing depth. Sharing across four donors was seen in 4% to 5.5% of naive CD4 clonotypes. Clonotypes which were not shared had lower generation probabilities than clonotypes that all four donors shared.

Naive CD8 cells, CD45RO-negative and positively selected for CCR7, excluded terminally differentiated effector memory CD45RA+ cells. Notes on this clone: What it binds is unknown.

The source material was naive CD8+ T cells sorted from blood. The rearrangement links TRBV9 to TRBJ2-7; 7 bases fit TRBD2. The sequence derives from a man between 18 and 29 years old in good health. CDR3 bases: TGTGCCAGCAGCGTAGGGGACTACCTTGAGGAGCAGTACTTC. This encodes CASSVGDYLEEQYF. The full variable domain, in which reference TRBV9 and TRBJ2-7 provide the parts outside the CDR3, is DSGVTQTPKHLITATGQRVTLRCSPRSGDLSVYWYQQSLDQGLQFLIQYYNGEERAKGNILERFSAQQFPDLHSELNLSSLELGDSALYFCASSVGDYLEEQYFGPGTRLTVT.